One sample yielded the 26 T cell receptor beta chains listed below, sequenced in a study of T-cell memory formation after mild COVID-19. One entry per CDR3 protein results from TCRdb running MiXCR on the 5' RACE reads. The table records about 350,000 distinct CDR3 sequences, approximately 15% of them present only once. Sequencing was done on a sample of PBMCs or a T cell subset sorted from them (not recorded which). The receptors stem from a man in his late teens or twenties who had mild COVID-19 (a few samples of this study predate the infection). Cell type and time point are not known.

In the case of this clonotype: This could be a read error, since a much larger clone is one nucleotide away. The gene calls are TRBV7-2 and TRBJ2-7; 8 bases fit TRBD2. V was pared by 5 bases and J by 3 bases, with 9 bases of the junction left unmatched. CDR3 length equals 15 residues. From germline, CDR1 is SGHTA and CDR2 FQGNSA. This CDR3 is CASSVVSGAIYEQYF. For the CDR3, the DNA is TGTGCCAGCAGCGTAGTTAGCGGGGCGATCTACGAGCAGTACTTC.

This clonotype was counted at least ten times. This chain joins TRBV7-2 and TRBJ2-7; maybe TRBD1 (6 bases). There are 14 residues in the CDR3. V shed 2 bases and J shed 3 bases, with 11 bases lying between them. Germline CDR1 reads SGHTA; CDR2 reads FQGNSA. This chain's CDR3 is CASSLSRGNYEQYF. As DNA, the CDR3 is TGTGCCAGCAGCTTATCCAGGGGCAACTACGAGCAGTACTTC. The complete variable domain, with remaining parts taken from reference TRBV7-2 and TRBJ2-7, reads GAGVSQSPSNKVTEKGKDVELRCDPISGHTALYWYRQSLGQGLEFLIYFQGNSAPDKSGLPSDRFSAERTGGSVSTLTIQRTQQEDSAVYLCASSLSRGNYEQYFGPGTRLTVT.

This chain uses TRBV7-2 with TRBJ2-5; tentatively, D is TRBD2 (6 bases). V was shortened by 3 bases and J by 1 base, with 9 bases between the two germline ends. Germline loops: CDR1 SGHTA, CDR2 FQGNSA. The CDR3 extends over 14 amino acids. CDR3 sequence: CASSFGGFQETQYF. DNA for the CDR3: TGTGCCAGCAGCTTCGGGGGATTCCAAGAGACCCAGTACTTC. Full variable domain (remainder filled in from reference TRBV7-2 and TRBJ2-5): GAGVSQSPSNKVTEKGKDVELRCDPISGHTALYWYRQSLGQGLEFLIYFQGNSAPDKSGLPSDRFSAERTGGSVSTLTIQRTQQEDSAVYLCASSFGGFQETQYFGPGTRLLVL.

The chain recombines TRBV20-1 with TRBJ2-5; 8 bases map to TRBD2. The CDR3 totals 14 residues. J was trimmed by 0 bases and V by 5 bases; bases with no gene match: 5. Germline CDR1 and CDR2: DFQATT and SNEGSKA (reference sequence). The CDR3 DNA is TGCAGTGCTCGGGGGGGACGCCACCAAGAGACCCAGTACTTC. It encodes CSARGGRHQETQYF.

This clonotype was recorded a few times. CDR3 in DNA: TGTGCCAGCACAGGGATGAACTCGTACCAAGAGACCCAGTACTTC. Translating it yields CASTGMNSYQETQYF. V and J are TRBV2 and TRBJ2-5; TRBD1 might be the D (5 bases). Germline lookup yields CDR1 SNHLY and CDR2 FYNNEI. The CDR3 runs 15 residues. The ends were cut back, 7 bases at V and 0 bases at J, with 15 bases in the middle.

V is TRBV12-3 or TRBV12-4 and J is TRBJ1-4; D is unresolved. Deletions cut 4 bases from V and 0 bases from J, with 3 bases between. The CDR3 extends over 13 amino acids. The CDR3 protein is CASSSATNEKLFF. In DNA, the CDR3 is TGTGCCAGCAGTTCTGCAACTAATGAAAAACTGTTTTTT.

The DNA of the CDR3 is TGTGCCAGCAGCTTAAACGGGGGGGCCCGTGAGCAGTTCTTC. This encodes CASSLNGGAREQFF. The genes are TRBV7-2 and TRBJ2-1, with 8 bases fitting TRBD2. The CDR3 sequence is 14 residues long. Unmatched junction bases numbered 6, after V lost 2 bases and J lost 9 bases. Looked up from germline, CDR1 is SGHTA and CDR2 is FQGNSA.

J is TRBJ1-1 and V is TRBV6-2 or TRBV6-3; D is uncertain. CDR3 size: 14 residues. Trimming removed 0 bases from V and 7 bases from J, with 12 bases in between. Germline values: CDR1 MNHEY, CDR2 SVGEGT. CDR3 in DNA: TGTGCCAGCAGTTACTCAGAGAGGGCCAATGAAGCTTTCTTT. Its translation: CASSYSERANEAFF.

The sample holds a few counts of this clonotype. The CDR3 DNA follows: TGTGCCAGCAGCCCCGGAACGCTCTCTGGAAACACCATATATTTT. It translates to CASSPGTLSGNTIYF. The rearrangement links TRBV7-2 to TRBJ1-3; D gene uncertain. Germline V gene data show CDR1 as SGHTA and CDR2 as FQGNSA. This CDR3 is 15 amino acids long. V was shortened by 5 bases and J by 0 bases, with 11 bases between the two germline ends.

This clonotype was seen a handful of times. This chain links TRBV28 with TRBJ2-7; 10 bases match TRBD2. The germline V gene encodes CDR1 MDHEN and CDR2 SYDVKM. This CDR3 comprises 16 residues. V shed 1 base, J shed 6 bases, and the junction held 9 bases outside the gene matches. The CDR3 loop is CASSLSSGGSWGEQYV. In DNA, the CDR3 is TGTGCCAGCAGTTTATCTAGCGGGGGCTCGTGGGGCGAGCAGTACGTC.

The gene calls are TRBV20-1 and TRBJ1-2; D is ambiguous. With 5 bases removed from V and 0 bases from J, the gap between germline ends came to 7 bases. Germline V gene data show CDR1 as DFQATT and CDR2 as SNEGSKA (reference sequence). The CDR3 loop spans 12 amino acids. CDR3 bases: TGCAGTGCTGGACTGCCTAACTATGGCTACACCTTC. It translates to CSAGLPNYGYTF.

This clonotype was counted a few times. The chain is built from TRBV20-1 and TRBJ1-5; a weak D match, TRBD1 (5 bases). Trimming removed 6 bases from V and 5 bases from J, with 11 bases in between. Germline values: CDR1 DFQATT, CDR2 SNEGSKA (reference sequence). The CDR3 sequence is 12 residues long. The CDR3 DNA follows: TGCAGTGCCAGGAGGGGCTATCAGCCCCAGCATTTT. Residues: CSARRGYQPQHF.

V gene TRBV27 combines with J gene TRBJ1-4; D ambiguous. V gave up 3 bases and J gave up 8 bases, with 7 bases separating them. Germline V CDR1 and CDR2: MNHEY, SMNVEV (reference sequence). The CDR3 consists of 12 residues. The CDR3 here is CASSLLGEKLFF. The CDR3 nucleotides are TGTGCCAGCAGTTTGTTGGGCGAAAAACTGTTTTTT.

The chain employs TRBV4-2 and TRBJ2-7, with D possibly being TRBD2 (5 bases). Germline-derived CDR1 and CDR2 are LGHNA and YNFKEQ. V lost 0 bases and J 0 bases, leaving 15 bases between the germline ends. CDR3 length: 17 amino acids. As DNA, the CDR3 is TGTGCCAGCAGCCAAGACAGAGTTAGCGAATACTCCTACGAGCAGTACTTC. Its protein product is CASSQDRVSEYSYEQYF.

V gene TRBV6-4 combines with J gene TRBJ1-1, with no clear D. Trimming pared 0 bases from V and 10 bases from J, leaving 18 bases between. This CDR3 region has 15 residues. Germline CDR1 and CDR2: MRHNA and SNTAGT. As DNA, the CDR3 is TGTGCCAGCAGTGACTCGAAGGCGGGAGGCGGCGGAGCTTTCTTT. This translates into CASSDSKAGGGGAFF.

The rearrangement links TRBV14 to TRBJ2-1; 9 bases are a match to TRBD2. Looked up from germline, CDR1 is SGHDN and CDR2 is FVKESK. CDR3 length equals 14 residues. The trim removed 5 bases at V and 8 bases at J, leaving 7 bases unmatched. The CDR3 region is CASSAASGADEQFF. CDR3 coding DNA: TGTGCCAGCAGCGCGGCTAGCGGGGCCGATGAGCAGTTCTTC.

The rearrangement uses TRBV28 and TRBJ2-2; D is unresolved. The CDR3 has 14 amino acids. V was clipped by 1 base and J by 6 bases, with 9 bases between them. CDR1 and CDR2 (germline): MDHEN, SYDVKM. Here the CDR3 reads CASSLYGVAGELFF. The CDR3 coding sequence is TGTGCCAGCAGTTTATATGGGGTGGCCGGGGAGCTGTTTTTT.

The chain couples TRBV18 to TRBJ2-3, with 7 bases fitting TRBD2. Germline V gene sequence: CDR1 KGHSH, CDR2 LQKENI. This CDR3 region has 15 residues. V lost 3 bases, J lost 2 bases, and 5 bases stayed unmatched. For the CDR3, the DNA is TGTGCCAGCTCACCGGGGAGGGGATCCACAGATACGCAGTATTTT. This sequence encodes CASSPGRGSTDTQYF.

This sequence joins TRBV7-9 and TRBJ1-2, with TRBD1 identical over 11 bases. The CDR3 sequence is 15 residues long. Germline V gives CDR1 SEHNR, CDR2 FQNEAQ (reference sequence). Trimming at V came to 5 bases and at J to 1 base, leaving 3 bases not matched to a gene. The CDR3 coding sequence is TGTGCCAGCAGCCCAGGGACAGGGGGTAACTATGGCTACACCTTC. Translation gives CASSPGTGGNYGYTF.

The chain is built from TRBV5-1 and TRBJ2-7, with TRBD1 matching 8 bases. The CDR3 sequence is 16 residues long. V gave up 2 bases and J gave up 4 bases; unmatched junction bases: 11. CDR1 is SGHRS and CDR2 is YFSETQ in the germline V gene. The CDR3 sequence: CASSFNSGTGRYEQYF. The CDR3 nucleotides read TGCGCCAGCAGCTTCAATTCCGGGACAGGCCGTTACGAGCAGTACTTC. The whole variable domain, remainder taken from reference TRBV5-1 and TRBJ2-7, is KAGVTQTPRYLIKTRGQQVTLSCSPISGHRSVSWYQQTPGQGLQFLFEYFSETQRNKGNFPGRFSGRQFSNSRSEMNVSTLELGDSALYLCASSFNSGTGRYEQYFGPGTRLTVT.

This clonotype occurred a few times. The rearrangement links TRBV18 to TRBJ2-3; D is tentatively TRBD1 or TRBD2 (5 bases each). This CDR3 has 16 residues. The germline CDR1 and CDR2 sequences are KGHSH and LQKENI. Between the trimmed V and J ends, which lost 6 bases and 3 bases, there was a span of 19 bases. The chain's CDR3 is CASSLAQGRGTDTQYF. Here the CDR3 DNA reads TGTGCCAGCTCCCTAGCCCAGGGCAGAGGAACAGATACGCAGTATTTT.

This clonotype was counted a few times. The chain employs TRBV5-6 and TRBJ1-5, with D hard to call. Germline V CDR1 and CDR2: SGHDT, YYEEEE. V was shortened by 4 bases and J by 4 bases, with 12 bases between the two germline ends. The CDR3 totals 14 residues. The DNA of the CDR3 is TGTGCCAGCAGCCCCGCCCAAGGGAATCAGCCCCAGCATTTT. The encoded protein is CASSPAQGNQPQHF.

This rearrangement joins TRBV29-1 to TRBJ1-5, with TRBD1 as a possible D gene (5 bases). V dropped 6 bases and J dropped 6 bases, with 21 bases sitting between them. CDR3 size: 15 residues. CDR1 and CDR2 from the germline V gene are SQVTM and ANQGSEA. In DNA form, the CDR3 reads TGCAGCGTCGCGGATGGGTCAGGGATGGGTCAGCCCCAGCATTTT. Protein sequence: CSVADGSGMGQPQHF.

This chain links TRBV7-8 with TRBJ2-3; weak D call: TRBD2 (6 bases). V was trimmed by 4 bases and J by 7 bases, leaving 21 bases between them. Germline CDR1 reads SGHVS; CDR2 reads FQNEAQ. The CDR3 runs 16 residues. The CDR3 reads CASSSPLRDAGHTQYF. The CDR3 DNA reads as TGTGCCAGCAGCTCCCCCCTTCGCGACGCGGGACATACGCAGTATTTT.

This clonotype came up a few times. The CDR3 here is CASSRMDSGYGYTF. CDR3 in DNA: TGTGCCAGCAGTCGCATGGACAGTGGCTATGGCTACACCTTC. This chain connects TRBV6-5 to TRBJ1-2; D might be TRBD1 (6 bases). V was pared by 5 bases and J by 4 bases, with 14 bases between. CDR1 MNHEY and CDR2 SVGAGI come from the germline V gene. CDR3 length: 14 residues.

V is TRBV12-3 or TRBV12-4 and J is TRBJ2-3; TRBD1 is a possible D gene (5 bases). Between the trimmed V and J ends, which lost 3 bases and 6 bases, there was a span of 19 bases. CDR3 length: 16 amino acids. CDR3 region: CASSFNPAGPMDTQYF. The CDR3 nucleotides read TGTGCCAGCAGTTTTAATCCCGCAGGGCCCATGGATACGCAGTATTTT.